Detailed here is one T cell receptor beta chain. As yet, its antigen is unknown. Other nucleotide sequences in the sample specify the same CDR3. The method was immunoSEQ multiplex PCR; TCRdb's version includes in-frame clones alone and lacks a portion of them. This table has about 2,500,000 clones, around 90% appearing once. The data were taken from a study of shared clonotypes between healthy human individuals. Study outcomes and limitations: A handful of donors showed sharing of about 4.7% of naive CD4 clonotypes.

Germline V gene data show CDR1 as SEHNR and CDR2 as FQNEAQ (reference sequence). The CDR3 extends over 14 amino acids. V was shortened by 1 base and J by 3 bases, with 4 bases between the two germline ends. The chain has TRBV7-9 and TRBJ1-6, with unresolved D. The source of this sequence is a man aged 18 to 30 in good health. Sequencing used naive CD4+ T cells sorted from blood. Subset here: CD45RA+ positively selected. The CDR3 DNA sequence: TGTGCCAGCAGCTTAGAGGGCTATAATTCACCCCTCCACTTT. Translating gives CASSLEGYNSPLHF.